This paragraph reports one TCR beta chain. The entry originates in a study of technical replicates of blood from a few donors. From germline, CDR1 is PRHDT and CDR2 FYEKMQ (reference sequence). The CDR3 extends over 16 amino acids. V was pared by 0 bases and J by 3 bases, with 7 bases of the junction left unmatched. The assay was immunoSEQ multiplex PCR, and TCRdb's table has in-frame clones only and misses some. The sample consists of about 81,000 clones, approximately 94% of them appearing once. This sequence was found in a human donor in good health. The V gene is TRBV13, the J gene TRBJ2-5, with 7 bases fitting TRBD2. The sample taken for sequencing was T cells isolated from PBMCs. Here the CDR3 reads CASSLGFWLAEETQYF. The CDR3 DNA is TGTGCCAGCAGCTTAGGCTTTTGGCTAGCGGAAGAGACCCAGTACTTC.